This TCR beta chain was obtained from a study of blood T cells in healthy people across ages. The CDR3 length is 14 residues. Losses at the gene ends were 7 bases for V and 2 bases for J; bases not matched to a gene: 8. From germline, CDR1 is SGHRS and CDR2 YFSETQ. At least 6 million PBMCs were isolated per sample. Primers used in a second PCR of about 6 to 11 cycles were a sample-barcoded 5' primer and a J-beta primer mix. Paired-end reads containing CDR3 totaled no fewer than 2.5 million for each sample. MiXCR, applied by TCRdb to the 5' RACE reads, yields one record per CDR3 protein. The sample carries fewer than 800,000 distinct CDR3 sequences, around a quarter recorded once. In addition, the sample was reused for a study of T cells of mothers and their children.

The sequenced sample was blood. The TCR originated in a boy aged 5-17 years in good health. This chain joins TRBV5-1 and TRBJ1-1, with 7 positions matching TRBD1. CDR3 amino acids: CASSPWTGNTEAFF. The CDR3 DNA reads as TGCGCCAGCTCTCCCTGGACAGGTAACACTGAAGCTTTCTTT.